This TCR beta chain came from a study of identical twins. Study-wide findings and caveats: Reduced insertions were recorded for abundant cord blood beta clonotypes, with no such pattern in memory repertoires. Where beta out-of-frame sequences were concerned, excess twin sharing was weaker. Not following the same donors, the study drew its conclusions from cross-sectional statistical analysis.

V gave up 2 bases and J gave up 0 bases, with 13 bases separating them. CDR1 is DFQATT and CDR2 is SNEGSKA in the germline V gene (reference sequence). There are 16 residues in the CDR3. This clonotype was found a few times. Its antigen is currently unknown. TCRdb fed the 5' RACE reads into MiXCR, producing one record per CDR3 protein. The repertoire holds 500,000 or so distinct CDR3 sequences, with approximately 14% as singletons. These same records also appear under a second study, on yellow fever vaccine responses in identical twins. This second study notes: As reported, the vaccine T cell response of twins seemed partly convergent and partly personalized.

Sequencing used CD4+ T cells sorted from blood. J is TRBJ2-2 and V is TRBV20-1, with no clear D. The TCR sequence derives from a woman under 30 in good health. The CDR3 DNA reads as TGCAGTGCTAGATATAGGCGAGCAGCGAACACCGGGGAGCTGTTTTTT. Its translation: CSARYRRAANTGELFF.